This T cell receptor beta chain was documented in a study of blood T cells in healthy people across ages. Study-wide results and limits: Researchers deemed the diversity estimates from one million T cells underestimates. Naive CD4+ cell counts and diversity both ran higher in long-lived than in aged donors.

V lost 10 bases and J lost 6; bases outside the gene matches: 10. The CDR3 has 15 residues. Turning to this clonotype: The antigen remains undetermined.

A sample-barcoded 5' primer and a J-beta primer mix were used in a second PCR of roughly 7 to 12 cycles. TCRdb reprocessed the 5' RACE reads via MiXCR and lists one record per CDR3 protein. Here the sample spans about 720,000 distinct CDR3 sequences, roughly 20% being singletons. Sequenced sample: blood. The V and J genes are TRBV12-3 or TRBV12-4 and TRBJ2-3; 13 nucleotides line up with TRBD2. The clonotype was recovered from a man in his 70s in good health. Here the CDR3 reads CATLRGLAGDDTQYF. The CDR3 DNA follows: TGTGCCACCTTAAGAGGACTAGCGGGAGATGATACGCAGTATTTT.